The 12 T cell receptor beta chains presented below share a single source sample, sequenced in a study of OX40 agonist ivuxolimab in advanced cancers. The repertoire was sequenced with immunoSEQ multiplex PCR; TCRdb's copy has only in-frame clones and lacks some. The repertoire holds about 76,000 clones, with roughly nine tenths as singletons. The starting material was CD4+ or CD8+ T cells sorted from blood, obtained in a trial of the OX40 agonist ivuxolimab. The receptors here all came from an adult with an advanced solid tumor such as melanoma, head and neck, liver or kidney cancer.

V gene TRBV7-6 combines with J gene TRBJ2-2; 9 nucleotides match TRBD1. CDR1 and CDR2 (germline): SGHVS, FNYEAQ. This CDR3 spans 16 amino acids. Unmatched junction bases numbered 2, after V lost 2 bases and J lost 1 base. As DNA, the CDR3 is TGTGCCAGCAGCTTAACAGGGGGCTTGAACACCGGGGAGCTGTTTTTT. It encodes CASSLTGGLNTGELFF.

This sequence joins TRBV7-9 and TRBJ2-1; D may match TRBD1 or TRBD2 (5 bases each). This CDR3 region has 11 residues. Germline V gene sequence: CDR1 SEHNR, CDR2 FQNEAQ (reference sequence). The germline V and J ends were trimmed by 5 bases and 10 bases, with 9 bases remaining between them. CDR3 region: CASSQGPEQFF. Written as DNA, the CDR3 is TGTGCCAGCAGCCAGGGACCAGAGCAGTTCTTC.

The rearrangement links TRBV5-1 to TRBJ1-3, with 10 bases matching TRBD1. Germline V CDR1 and CDR2: SGHRS, YFSETQ. CDR3 length: 18 amino acids. The ends lost 4 bases at V and 0 bases at J; junction bases unmatched: 10. CDR3 coding DNA: TGCGCCAGCAGCCTGGGGACAGGGGCTCTCCTCTCTGGAAACACCATATATTTT. This codes for CASSLGTGALLSGNTIYF.

The genes are TRBV7-9 and TRBJ2-1; D may be TRBD1 or TRBD2 (6 bases each). The V end lost 0 bases, the J end lost 8 bases, and 20 bases lay between the germline ends. CDR1 is SEHNR, CDR2 FQNEAQ, per germline (reference sequence). The CDR3 consists of 17 residues. The CDR3 here is CASSLAGGPTTGDEQFF. DNA of the CDR3: TGTGCCAGCAGCTTAGCCGGGGGCCCCACAACGGGCGATGAGCAGTTCTTC.

In its sample, this clone was seen once. The chain recombines TRBV4-2 with TRBJ2-3; 7 nucleotides line up with TRBD2. J gave up 0 bases and V 5 bases, and 8 bases lay outside the gene matches. The CDR3 totals 16 residues. Germline CDR1 LGHNA, CDR2 YNFKEQ. DNA of the CDR3: TGTGCCAGCAGCTTGCGGCTAGCGGCTAGCACAGATACGCAGTATTTT. Protein product: CASSLRLAASTDTQYF.

The chain combines TRBV11-2 with TRBJ2-5; 10 positions agree with TRBD1. Trimming took 3 bases from V and 4 from J; bases not matched to a gene: 2. Germline V gene lookup returns CDR1 SGHAT and CDR2 FQNNGV. This CDR3 is built from 14 residues. The CDR3 spells CASSFGTGVETQYF. CDR3 DNA: TGTGCCAGCAGCTTCGGGACAGGGGTAGAGACCCAGTACTTC.

The chain is built from TRBV5-4 and TRBJ1-5; 8 nucleotides line up with TRBD1. The CDR3 spans 17 residues. Germline V gives CDR1 SGHNT, CDR2 YYREEE (reference sequence). Trimming took 4 bases from V and 6 from J; bases not matched to a gene: 15. Here the CDR3 reads CASSQDRGGDRTQPQHF. CDR3 coding DNA: TGTGCCAGCAGCCAAGATCGGGGAGGGGACAGGACTCAGCCCCAGCATTTT.

The chain joins TRBV4-1 to TRBJ2-1; tentatively, D is TRBD2 (6 bases). CDR1 is MGHRA and CDR2 is YSYEKL in the germline V gene. The CDR3 covers 17 residues. Trimming shortened V by 1 base and J by 10 bases, and 23 bases separated the two germline ends. CDR3 bases: TGCGCCAGCAGCCAAGTTGGGCGGGGAGACCTACAATTGGAGCAGTTCTTC. It is translated as CASSQVGRGDLQLEQFF.

The genes are TRBV6-6 and TRBJ1-1; D unresolved. V was shortened by 2 bases and J by 3 bases, with 13 bases between the two germline ends. The germline V gene encodes CDR1 MNHNY and CDR2 SVGAGI (reference sequence). The CDR3 runs to 15 residues. The CDR3 DNA sequence: TGTGCCAGCAGTTACGGGTTAATTGGGCACACTGAAGCTTTCTTT. Translated, it gives CASSYGLIGHTEAFF.

This sequence joins TRBV5-1 and TRBJ1-2, with D perhaps matching TRBD1 (6 bases). Trimming shortened V by 5 bases and J by 3 bases, and 14 bases separated the two germline ends. The CDR3 covers 14 residues. Germline V gene lookup returns CDR1 SGHRS and CDR2 YFSETQ. The CDR3 DNA reads as TGCGCCAGCAGTCCGGGGGGCGCCTACTATGGCTACACCTTC. Amino acids: CASSPGGAYYGYTF.

V usage is TRBV27 and J usage is TRBJ1-6; 9 nucleotides match TRBD1. Germline CDR1 is MNHEY and CDR2 is SMNVEV (reference sequence). V trimming: 8 bases; J trimming: 10 bases; junction bases outside the gene matches: 6. The CDR3 has 13 residues. CDR3 coding DNA: TGTGCCAGCGGGACAGGGATCAACTCACCCCTCCACTTT. The encoded protein is CASGTGINSPLHF.

The V and J genes are TRBV5-6 and TRBJ2-1; 13 nucleotides align to TRBD2. This CDR3 is 16 amino acids long. The J segment lost 5 bases and the V segment lost 4 bases, leaving 6 bases of the junction unmatched. The germline V gene encodes CDR1 SGHDT and CDR2 YYEEEE. The DNA for the CDR3 is TGTGCCAGCAGCAACCCGGGACTAGCGGGGAACAATGAGCAGTTCTTC. Protein product: CASSNPGLAGNNEQFF.